The 9 T cell receptor beta chains listed next were all sequenced from one sample in a study of T-cell memory formation after mild COVID-19. TCRdb fed the 5' RACE reads into MiXCR, producing one record per CDR3 protein. This table holds about 180,000 distinct CDR3 sequences, more than 15% found once. The sequenced material came from PBMCs or a T cell subset sorted from them (not recorded which). The origin of the receptors is an adult woman who had mild COVID-19 (a few samples of this study predate the infection). Cell type and time point are not known.

This chain connects TRBV12-3 or TRBV12-4 to TRBJ2-1, with 8 nucleotides matching TRBD2. V was clipped by 0 bases and J by 9 bases; unmatched bases: 7. This CDR3 comprises 15 residues. In DNA form, the CDR3 reads TGTGCCAGCAGTTTAGCGTCCTCCGGGAGGGCTGAGCAGTTCTTC. Translation gives CASSLASSGRAEQFF.

The chain has TRBV9 and TRBJ2-5; 8 nucleotides line up with TRBD1. Trimming at V came to 0 bases and at J to 5 bases, leaving 0 bases not matched to a gene. The CDR3 is 13 amino acids. CDR1 SGDLS and CDR2 YYNGEE come from the germline V gene. The CDR3, as DNA: TGTGCCAGCAGCGTAGACAGGGGGGAGACCCAGTACTTC. Its translation: CASSVDRGETQYF.

The chain has TRBV10-3 and TRBJ2-1, with 9 bases matching TRBD2. This CDR3 has 15 amino acids. From germline, CDR1 is ENHRY and CDR2 SYGVKD. After removal of 3 bases from V and 5 bases from J, the junction contained 5 bases not matched to a gene. Here the CDR3 DNA reads TGTGCCATCAGTGAAGCGGCTAGCGGGAACAATGAGCAGTTCTTC. Translating it yields CAISEAASGNNEQFF.

The V call is TRBV11-3, the J call TRBJ2-7; perhaps TRBD1 as D (6 bases). This CDR3 is built from 14 residues. Germline CDR1 reads SGHNT; CDR2 reads YENEEA. Trimming cost V 6 bases and J 3 bases, with 15 bases left between them. Here the CDR3 reads CASRKGQSIYEQYF. Written as DNA, the CDR3 is TGTGCCAGCAGAAAAGGACAGTCTATCTACGAGCAGTACTTC.

The chain recombines TRBV2 with TRBJ2-5; D ambiguous. Trimming shortened V by 7 bases and J by 1 base, and 10 bases separated the two germline ends. Looked up from germline, CDR1 is SNHLY and CDR2 is FYNNEI. The CDR3 is made up of 13 amino acids. The CDR3 nucleotides read TGTGCCAGCACCACGGATCGCCAAGAGACCCAGTACTTC. Translation gives CASTTDRQETQYF.

This clonotype showed up just a few times. The rearrangement uses TRBV27 and TRBJ1-1, with D perhaps TRBD1 (5 bases). This CDR3 comprises 13 residues. Germline V lookup: CDR1 MNHEY, CDR2 SMNVEV (reference sequence). V shed 9 bases and J shed 2 bases, with 13 bases lying between them. The CDR3 loop is CASRGILNTEAFF. CDR3 bases: TGTGCCAGTAGGGGCATTCTTAACACTGAAGCTTTCTTT.

This clonotype was counted at least ten times. The DNA for the CDR3 is TGTGCCAGCAGCTTAATGGGGACCTACGAGCAGTACTTC. This codes for CASSLMGTYEQYF. This chain joins TRBV7-9 and TRBJ2-7; D remains unclear. Looked up from germline, CDR1 is SEHNR and CDR2 is FQNEAQ (reference sequence). The V end lost 2 bases, the J end lost 2 bases, and 7 bases lay between the germline ends. The CDR3 has 13 residues.

The rearrangement joins TRBV5-5 to TRBJ2-7; D is undetermined. Germline CDR1 is SGHKS and CDR2 is YYEKEE (reference sequence). CDR3 length: 15 amino acids. With 0 bases removed from V and 0 bases from J, the gap between germline ends came to 10 bases. In nucleotides, the CDR3 is TGTGCCAGCAGCTTGGCAGCGCAGGTCTCCTACGAGCAGTACTTC. Translation: CASSLAAQVSYEQYF. Full variable domain (rest looked up from reference TRBV5-5 and TRBJ2-7): DAGVTQSPTHLIKTRGQQVTLRCSPISGHKSVSWYQQVLGQGPQFIFQYYEKEERGRGNFPDRFSARQFPNYSSELNVNALLLGDSALYLCASSLAAQVSYEQYFGPGTRLTVT.

This rearrangement joins TRBV30 to TRBJ2-5, with D possibly matching TRBD2 (5 bases). CDR1 is GTSNPN and CDR2 is SVGIG in the germline V gene (reference sequence). This CDR3 contains 12 residues. The V and J ends lost 3 bases and 5 bases respectively, with 10 bases between them. CDR3 in DNA: TGTGCCTGGAGCCGGGATGGGGAGACCCAGTACTTC. Translated: CAWSRDGETQYF.